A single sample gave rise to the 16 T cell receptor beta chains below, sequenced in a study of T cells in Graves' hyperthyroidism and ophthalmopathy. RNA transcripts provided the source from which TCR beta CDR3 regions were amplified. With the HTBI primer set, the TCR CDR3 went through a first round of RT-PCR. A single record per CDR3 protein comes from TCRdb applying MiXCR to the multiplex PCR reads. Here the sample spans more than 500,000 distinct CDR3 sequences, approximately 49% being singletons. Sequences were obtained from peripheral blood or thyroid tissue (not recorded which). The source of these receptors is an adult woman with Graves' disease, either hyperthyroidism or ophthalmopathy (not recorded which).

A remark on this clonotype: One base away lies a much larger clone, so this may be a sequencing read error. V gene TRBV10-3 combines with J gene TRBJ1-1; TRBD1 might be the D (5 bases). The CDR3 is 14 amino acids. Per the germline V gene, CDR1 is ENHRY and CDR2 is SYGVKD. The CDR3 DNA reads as TGTGCCAGCAGTCGGGGCAGCAGGAACCCCGAAGCTTTCTTT. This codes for CASSRGSRNPEAFF.

Written as DNA, the CDR3 is TGTGCCAGCAGTGGGGTTGGACAGGGCCAGACCCAGTACTTC. Protein product: CASSGVGQGQTQYF. V gene TRBV2 combines with J gene TRBJ2-5; TRBD1 matches at 8 bases. Trimming removed 4 bases from V and 6 bases from J; junction bases left unmatched: 7. Germline V gene data show CDR1 as SNHLY and CDR2 as FYNNEI. This CDR3 contains 14 residues.

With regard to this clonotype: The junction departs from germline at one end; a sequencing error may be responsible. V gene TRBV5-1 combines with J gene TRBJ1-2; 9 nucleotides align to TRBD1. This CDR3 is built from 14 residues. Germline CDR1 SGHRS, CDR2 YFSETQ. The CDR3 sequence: CSSSLGTGSLGYTF. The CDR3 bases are TGCTCCAGCAGCCTCGGGACAGGGTCTCTTGGCTACACCTTC. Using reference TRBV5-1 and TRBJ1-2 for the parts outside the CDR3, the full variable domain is KAGVTQTPRYLIKTRGQQVTLSCSPISGHRSVSWYQQTPGQGLQFLFEYFSETQRNKGNFPGRFSGRQFSNSRSEMNVSTLELGDSALYLCSSSLGTGSLGYTFGSGTRLTVV.

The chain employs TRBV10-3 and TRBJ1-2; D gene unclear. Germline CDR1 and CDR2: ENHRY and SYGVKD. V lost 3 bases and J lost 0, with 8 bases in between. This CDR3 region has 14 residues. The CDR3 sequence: CAISEGSANYGYTF. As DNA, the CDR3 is TGTGCCATCAGTGAAGGCAGCGCTAACTATGGCTACACCTTC.

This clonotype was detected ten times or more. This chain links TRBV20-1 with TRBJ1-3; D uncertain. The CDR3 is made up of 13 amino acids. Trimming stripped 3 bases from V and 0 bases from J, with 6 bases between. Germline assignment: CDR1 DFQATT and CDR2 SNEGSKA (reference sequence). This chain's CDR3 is CSARERSGNTIYF. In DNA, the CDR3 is TGCAGTGCTAGGGAACGCTCTGGAAACACCATATATTTT.

For the CDR3, the DNA is TGTGCCAGTAGTACGACAGGGGATTTGGTCTACGAGCAGTACTTC. Residues: CASSTTGDLVYEQYF. The gene calls are TRBV19 and TRBJ2-7, with 8 bases identical to TRBD1. V dropped 4 bases and J dropped 3; count of bases not matched to a gene: 8. CDR3 size: 15 residues. CDR1 is LNHDA, CDR2 SQIVND, per germline (reference sequence).

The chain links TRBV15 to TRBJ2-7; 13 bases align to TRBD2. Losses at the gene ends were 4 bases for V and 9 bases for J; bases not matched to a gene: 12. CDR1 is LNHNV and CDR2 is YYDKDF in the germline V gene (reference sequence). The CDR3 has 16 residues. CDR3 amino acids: CATSTIGTSGTGVQYF. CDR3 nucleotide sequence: TGTGCCACCAGCACGATAGGGACTAGCGGGACCGGTGTGCAGTACTTC.

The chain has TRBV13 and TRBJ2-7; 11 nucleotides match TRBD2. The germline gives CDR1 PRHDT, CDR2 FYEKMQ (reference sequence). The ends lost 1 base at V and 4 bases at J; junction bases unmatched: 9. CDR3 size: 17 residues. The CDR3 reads CASSLATSGKAGYEQYF. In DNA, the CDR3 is TGTGCCAGCAGCTTAGCGACTAGCGGGAAGGCGGGTTACGAGCAGTACTTC.

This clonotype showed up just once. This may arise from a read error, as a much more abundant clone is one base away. The DNA of the CDR3 is TGTGCCAGCAGCTTAGACGCCCAAACGAACACCGGGGGGCTGTTTTTT. Encoded protein: CASSLDAQTNTGGLFF. The chain combines TRBV7-2 with TRBJ2-2; D may be TRBD2 (6 bases). There are 16 residues in the CDR3. The germline CDR1 and CDR2 sequences are SGHTA and FQGNSA.

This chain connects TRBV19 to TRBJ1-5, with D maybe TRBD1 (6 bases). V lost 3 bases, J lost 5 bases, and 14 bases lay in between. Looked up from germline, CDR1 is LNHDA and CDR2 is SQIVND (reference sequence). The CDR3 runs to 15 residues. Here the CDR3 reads CASSIIGGGYQPQHF. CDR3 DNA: TGTGCCAGTAGTATCATAGGGGGGGGATATCAGCCCCAGCATTTT.

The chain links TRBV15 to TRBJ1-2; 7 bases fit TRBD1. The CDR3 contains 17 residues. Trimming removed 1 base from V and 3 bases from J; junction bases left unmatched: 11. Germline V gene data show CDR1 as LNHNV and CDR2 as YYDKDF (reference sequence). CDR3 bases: TGTGCCACCAGCAGAGTCTTAACGGGAGGGGGCGACTATGGCTACACCTTC. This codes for CATSRVLTGGGDYGYTF.

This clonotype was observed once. The DNA for the CDR3 is TGCAGTGCTAGAGAGACGCCCTCTGGGCAGGAGCTGTTTTTT. The encoded protein is CSARETPSGQELFF. This chain connects TRBV20-1 to TRBJ2-2; D unclear. V gave up 0 bases and J gave up 10 bases, with 15 bases separating them. CDR1 is DFQATT and CDR2 is SNEGSKA in the germline V gene (reference sequence). This CDR3 spans 14 amino acids.

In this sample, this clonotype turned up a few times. CDR3 loop: CAISESQGHSNQPQHF. DNA for the CDR3: TGTGCCATCAGTGAGTCGCAGGGGCATAGCAATCAGCCCCAGCATTTT. The V call is TRBV10-3, the J call TRBJ1-5; D perhaps matches TRBD1 (6 bases). The CDR3 extends over 16 amino acids. V lost 0 bases to trimming and J lost 0 bases, with 9 bases between them. Germline V CDR1 and CDR2: ENHRY, SYGVKD.

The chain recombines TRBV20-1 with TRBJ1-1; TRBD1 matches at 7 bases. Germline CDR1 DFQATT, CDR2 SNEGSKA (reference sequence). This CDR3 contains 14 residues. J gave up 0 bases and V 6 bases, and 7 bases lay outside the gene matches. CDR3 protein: CSAQPTGLNTEAFF. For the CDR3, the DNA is TGCAGTGCCCAGCCGACAGGGTTGAACACTGAAGCTTTCTTT.

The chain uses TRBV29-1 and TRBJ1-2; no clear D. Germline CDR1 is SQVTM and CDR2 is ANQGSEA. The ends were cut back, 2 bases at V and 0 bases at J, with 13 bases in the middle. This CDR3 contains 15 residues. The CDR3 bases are TGCAGCGTTGAAATAGCGAGGGAAGCTAACTATGGCTACACCTTC. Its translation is CSVEIAREANYGYTF.

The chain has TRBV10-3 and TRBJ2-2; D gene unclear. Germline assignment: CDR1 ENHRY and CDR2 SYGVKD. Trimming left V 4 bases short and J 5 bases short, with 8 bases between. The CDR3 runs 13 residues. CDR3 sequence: CAISGSGTGELFF. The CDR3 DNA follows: TGTGCCATCAGTGGCTCGGGTACCGGGGAGCTGTTTTTT.